A single sample is the source of the 21 T cell receptor beta chains below, sequenced in a study of technical replicates of blood from a handful of donors. Measured with immunoSEQ multiplex PCR; TCRdb has only the in-frame clones, and not every one. The profile covers some 64,000 clones, with approximately 97% appearing a single time and approximately 0.18% taken by the ten largest. Sequencing was carried out using T cells isolated from PBMCs. These receptor sequences come from a human donor in good health.

This chain links TRBV4-1 with TRBJ1-5; perhaps TRBD1 as D (5 bases). The germline V gene encodes CDR1 MGHRA and CDR2 YSYEKL. The V and J ends lost 4 bases and 1 base respectively, with 11 bases between them. The length of the CDR3 is 15 residues. The chain's CDR3 is CASSPRDRSNQPQHF. The DNA for the CDR3 is TGCGCCAGCAGCCCCAGGGATAGGAGCAATCAGCCCCAGCATTTT.

CDR3 protein: CASSSNPGGAIQETQYF. CDR3 nucleotide sequence: TGCGCCAGCAGCTCAAATCCGGGAGGGGCGATTCAAGAGACCCAGTACTTC. J is TRBJ2-5 and V is TRBV5-1; 8 positions agree with TRBD2. The CDR3 contains 17 residues. Germline-derived CDR1 and CDR2 are SGHRS and YFSETQ. Trimming removed 3 bases from V and 2 bases from J; junction bases left unmatched: 12.

In DNA, the CDR3 is TGTGCCAGCAGCTTAGTCCTGAATACAGAAGATGGCTACACCTTC. As protein: CASSLVLNTEDGYTF. The V gene is TRBV11-2, the J gene TRBJ1-2; D is ambiguous. V shed 1 base and J shed 6 bases, with 15 bases lying between them. The germline V gene encodes CDR1 SGHAT and CDR2 FQNNGV. The CDR3 spans 15 residues.

A few counts support this clone. The chain couples TRBV4-1 to TRBJ1-1, with a possible D match to TRBD1 (5 bases). This CDR3 contains 15 residues. From germline, CDR1 is MGHRA and CDR2 YSYEKL. Trimming shortened V by 0 bases and J by 5 bases, and 13 bases separated the two germline ends. The CDR3 DNA reads TGCGCCAGCAGCCAAGATCGGGGGGGTCGGACTGAAGCTTTCTTT. It translates to CASSQDRGGRTEAFF.

J is TRBJ2-3 and V is TRBV19; D is ambiguous. V was trimmed by 6 bases and J by 2 bases, leaving 15 bases between them. Germline V gives CDR1 LNHDA, CDR2 SQIVND (reference sequence). The CDR3 loop spans 15 amino acids. The CDR3 sequence: CASSNFERVTDTQYF. CDR3 DNA: TGTGCCAGTAGCAATTTTGAGAGAGTCACAGATACGCAGTATTTT.

This chain uses TRBV4-2 with TRBJ1-5, with TRBD1 as a possible D gene (5 bases). V dropped 4 bases and J dropped 6 bases, with 13 bases sitting between them. The germline V gene encodes CDR1 LGHNA and CDR2 YNFKEQ. The CDR3 contains 14 residues. The CDR3 loop is CASSPDSRSQPQHF. The CDR3 DNA is TGTGCCAGCAGCCCTGACAGCCGCAGTCAGCCCCAGCATTTT.

V is TRBV29-1 and J is TRBJ2-7; no reliable D call. Germline values: CDR1 SQVTM, CDR2 ANQGSEA. This CDR3 spans 13 amino acids. Trimming pared 6 bases from V and 0 bases from J, leaving 12 bases between. For the CDR3, the DNA is TGCAGCGTCGAGACTCGGAACTCCTACGAGCAGTACTTC. This translates into CSVETRNSYEQYF.

The rearrangement uses TRBV5-4 and TRBJ1-1; TRBD1 matches at 7 bases. Germline CDR1 reads SGHNT; CDR2 reads YYREEE (reference sequence). This CDR3 has 13 amino acids. V trimming: 3 bases; J trimming: 1 base; junction bases outside the gene matches: 0. The CDR3 DNA follows: TGTGCCAGCAGCTGGGACAGGAACACTGAAGCTTTCTTT. Protein sequence: CASSWDRNTEAFF.

This chain connects TRBV6-5 to TRBJ2-1, with D possibly TRBD1 on 6 matching bases. Looked up from germline, CDR1 is MNHEY and CDR2 is SVGAGI. The CDR3 has 15 amino acids. The V end lost 0 bases, the J end lost 0 bases, and 6 bases lay between the germline ends. The CDR3 nucleotides are TGTGCCAGCAGTTACTCAGGGGGCTCCTACAATGAGCAGTTCTTC. Translating it yields CASSYSGGSYNEQFF.

This chain connects TRBV29-1 to TRBJ2-2; D is undetermined. V lost 6 bases to trimming and J lost 1 base, with 9 bases between them. This CDR3 spans 13 amino acids. Germline CDR1 and CDR2: SQVTM and ANQGSEA. CDR3 sequence: CSVATVNTGELFF. The CDR3 nucleotides read TGCAGCGTGGCTACAGTGAACACCGGGGAGCTGTTTTTT.

The chain joins TRBV4-2 to TRBJ1-4; TRBD1 matches at 7 bases. The CDR3 is made up of 17 amino acids. With 4 bases clipped from V and 2 bases from J, the junction kept 10 bases outside the gene matches. Per the germline V gene, CDR1 is LGHNA and CDR2 is YNFKEQ. CDR3: CASSPGTEGRTNEKLFF. In DNA form, the CDR3 reads TGTGCCAGCAGCCCAGGGACAGAAGGGCGGACTAATGAAAAACTGTTTTTT.

The chain combines TRBV30 with TRBJ1-5; D gene uncertain. Germline CDR1 and CDR2: GTSNPN and SVGIG (reference sequence). V was clipped by 1 base and J by 0 bases, with 7 bases between them. The CDR3 totals 14 residues. CDR3 protein: CAWSGRVSNQPQHF. In nucleotides, the CDR3 is TGTGCCTGGAGTGGACGGGTTAGCAATCAGCCCCAGCATTTT.

V usage is TRBV6-5 and J usage is TRBJ1-1; no definite D call. Germline loops: CDR1 MNHEY, CDR2 SVGAGI. CDR3 length: 16 residues. V lost 0 bases to trimming and J lost 4 bases, with 15 bases between them. The CDR3 is CASSYSSAVSGTEAFF. CDR3 DNA sequence: TGTGCCAGCAGTTACTCGAGCGCGGTCTCGGGCACTGAAGCTTTCTTT.

The chain joins TRBV27 to TRBJ1-2; 9 bases line up with TRBD1. J was trimmed by 6 bases and V by 5 bases; bases with no gene match: 7. Germline V gene lookup returns CDR1 MNHEY and CDR2 SMNVEV (reference sequence). The CDR3 contains 14 residues. The CDR3 DNA follows: TGTGCCAGCAGTGCCCGGACAGGGGAAGATGGCTACACCTTC. Protein sequence: CASSARTGEDGYTF.

This clone occurred once. The chain is built from TRBV28 and TRBJ2-7; perhaps TRBD2 as D (5 bases). CDR3 length: 13 amino acids. Trimming shortened V by 1 base and J by 3 bases, and 7 bases separated the two germline ends. Germline V lookup: CDR1 MDHEN, CDR2 SYDVKM. The CDR3 nucleotides read TGTGCCAGCAGTTTATCCGGGATCTACGAGCAGTACTTC. It specifies CASSLSGIYEQYF.

This chain uses TRBV7-8 with TRBJ1-2; tentatively, D is TRBD1 (6 bases). The ends were cut back, 5 bases at V and 3 bases at J, with 25 bases in the middle. Germline V gene lookup returns CDR1 SGHVS and CDR2 FQNEAQ. The CDR3 loop spans 18 amino acids. In DNA form, the CDR3 reads TGTGCCAGCAGCAGGGGTTCGGGGGGACACCTTCCAGACTATGGCTACACCTTC. Its protein is CASSRGSGGHLPDYGYTF.

The count of this clone is one. The J gene is TRBJ1-1, the V gene TRBV5-1; TRBD1 aligns across 7 bases. After removal of 5 bases from V and 7 bases from J, the junction contained 8 bases not matched to a gene. The length of the CDR3 is 13 residues. Germline V gives CDR1 SGHRS, CDR2 YFSETQ. The CDR3 protein is CASRSTGNGEAFF. For the CDR3, the DNA is TGCGCCAGCAGATCGACAGGGAATGGTGAAGCTTTCTTT.

This chain joins TRBV11-2 and TRBJ2-3; 8 bases map to TRBD1. This CDR3 comprises 13 residues. The V segment lost 5 bases and the J segment 6 bases; nucleotides outside the gene matches: 4. CDR1 and CDR2 (germline): SGHAT, FQNNGV. The CDR3 DNA reads as TGTGCCAGCAGCCCCGGACAGGGCGATACGCAGTATTTT. Its protein is CASSPGQGDTQYF.

The chain has TRBV6-5 and TRBJ1-4, with D possibly TRBD1 on 6 matching bases. The germline gives CDR1 MNHEY, CDR2 SVGAGI. The CDR3 consists of 15 residues. Trimming cost V 8 bases and J 5 bases, with 18 bases left between them. The CDR3 bases are TGTGCCAGCCGCGATAAGCCAGGGACAAATGAAAAACTGTTTTTT. The encoded protein is CASRDKPGTNEKLFF.

V and J are TRBV19 and TRBJ2-2; TRBD2 matches at 10 bases. From germline, CDR1 is LNHDA and CDR2 SQIVND (reference sequence). This CDR3 has 18 residues. Trimming cost V 0 bases and J 4 bases; bases outside gene matches: 8. The DNA of the CDR3 is TGTGCCAGTAGTATAGATGGGCCTAGCGGGGGATCCACCGGGGAGCTGTTTTTT. It yields the protein CASSIDGPSGGSTGELFF.

The V gene is TRBV28, the J gene TRBJ1-5, with TRBD1 matching over 7 bases. With V trimmed by 3 bases and J by 9 bases, 14 bases remained unmatched. Germline V lookup: CDR1 MDHEN, CDR2 SYDVKM. The CDR3 sequence is 16 residues long. The CDR3 sequence is CASSFGPGTVITPQHF. In nucleotides, the CDR3 is TGTGCCAGCAGTTTTGGCCCCGGGACAGTGATAACGCCCCAGCATTTT.